The clone carrying this TCR beta chain has a single count. Trimming took 6 bases from V and 6 from J, leaving 15 bases between them. Per the germline V gene, CDR1 is MNHEY and CDR2 is SVGAGI. The length of the CDR3 is 14 residues. This record belongs to a study of blood T cell repertoires in COVID-19. Overall study context: The cDNA or gDNA used as material had been derived from T cells, B-cell-depleted T cells, or PBMCs.

Method: immunoSEQ multiplex PCR; TCRdb's copy keeps in-frame clones and lacks some. Of 300,000 to 400,000 clones listed, 75% to 90% were seen once; the top ten hold over 4.5%. Researchers sorted participants into cohorts using their self-reported clinical history. This chain uses TRBV6-5 with TRBJ1-5, with D possibly TRBD1 on 5 matching bases. This TCR came from a man aged 25-40 years who had recovered from COVID-19. Sequenced material: PBMCs or T cells enriched from blood (not recorded which). The DNA of the CDR3 is TGTGCCAGCAGCTTAACAGGTGTCCGTCAGCCCCAGCATTTT. Residues: CASSLTGVRQPQHF.